The clone carrying this TCR beta chain was recorded once. The antigen is undetermined. The data are from a study of Ad26.COV2.S vaccination and SARS-CoV-2 variants. Overall study: Dosing was one shot or two shots 56 days apart.

V lost 4 bases to trimming and J lost 5 bases, with 14 bases between them. CDR1 SGDLS and CDR2 YYNGEE come from the germline V gene. The CDR3 spans 14 residues. The table came from immunoSEQ multiplex PCR; TCRdb's copy has only in-frame clones and leaves some out. The sample yields approximately 410,000 clones, over 75% seen once. Regarding the study as a whole: Placebo recipients and vaccine recipients were similar in non-spike TCR breadth.

Treatment defined: 15 to 20 received Ad26.COV2.S at low or high dose, single or two shots; several received placebo; per-sample allocation not given. Sampling took place 63 days after the first vaccine or placebo injection. The V gene is TRBV9, the J gene TRBJ2-3, with unresolved D. The material sequenced was peripheral blood, taken in a trial of Ad26.COV2.S vaccine versus placebo. This TCR was sampled from a person between 18 and 65 years old who received the Ad26.COV2.S COVID-19 vaccine or a placebo. DNA of the CDR3: TGTGCCAGCAGCCCCACCCTGACGGGAGATACGCAGTATTTT. This translates into CASSPTLTGDTQYF. The whole variable domain, filled in from reference TRBV9 and TRBJ2-3, reads DSGVTQTPKHLITATGQRVTLRCSPRSGDLSVYWYQQSLDQGLQFLIQYYNGEERAKGNILERFSAQQFPDLHSELNLSSLELGDSALYFCASSPTLTGDTQYFGPGTRLTVL.